Listed here is a single T cell receptor (beta chain). Its antigen is currently unknown. This specimen comes from a study of cytomegalovirus exposure and HLA in healthy donors. This CDR3 region has 14 residues. Germline assignment: CDR1 LNHDA and CDR2 SQIVND (reference sequence). V was shortened by 2 bases and J by 6 bases, with 11 bases between the two germline ends. Study observations and caveats: There was a cluster of highly shared sequence variants that was likely a sequencing artifact. A later analysis reportedly identified an Asian-associated ancestry cluster as carrying fewer N-insertions than the 666-donor mean. It was fewer than 200 TCR beta chains that were listed as cytomegalovirus-associated. The authors assumed roughly uniform sequencing depth across donors for presence/absence analyses.

PCR involved 60 Vbeta and 13 Jbeta primers. Some clones are missing from TCRdb's copy, which holds only in-frame ones; the method was immunoSEQ multiplex PCR. In the table there are about 150,000 clones, around 10% of which are singletons. This TCR was sampled from a woman between 40 and 50 years old in good health and CMV-seropositive. What was sequenced was PBMCs. The chain links TRBV19 to TRBJ1-5, with D uncertain. CDR3 DNA sequence: TGTGCCAGTAGTATATGGAGTACCCCTCAGCCCCAGCATTTT. The encoded protein is CASSIWSTPQPQHF.